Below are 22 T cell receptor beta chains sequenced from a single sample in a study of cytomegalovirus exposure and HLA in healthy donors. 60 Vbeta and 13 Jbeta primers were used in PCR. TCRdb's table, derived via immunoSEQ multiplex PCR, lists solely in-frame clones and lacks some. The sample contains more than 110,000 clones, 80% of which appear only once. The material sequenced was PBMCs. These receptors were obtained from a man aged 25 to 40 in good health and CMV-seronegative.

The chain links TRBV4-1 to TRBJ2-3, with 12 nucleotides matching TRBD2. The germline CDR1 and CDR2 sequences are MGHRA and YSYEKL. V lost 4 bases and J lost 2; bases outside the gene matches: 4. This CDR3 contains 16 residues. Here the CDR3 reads CASSRTSGTSTDTQYF. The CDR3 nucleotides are TGCGCCAGCAGCCGGACTAGCGGGACTTCCACAGATACGCAGTATTTT.

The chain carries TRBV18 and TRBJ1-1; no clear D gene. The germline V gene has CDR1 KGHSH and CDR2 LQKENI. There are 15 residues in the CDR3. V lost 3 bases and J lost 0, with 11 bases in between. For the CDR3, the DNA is TGTGCCAGCTCACCCACACTACTAATGAACACTGAAGCTTTCTTT. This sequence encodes CASSPTLLMNTEAFF.

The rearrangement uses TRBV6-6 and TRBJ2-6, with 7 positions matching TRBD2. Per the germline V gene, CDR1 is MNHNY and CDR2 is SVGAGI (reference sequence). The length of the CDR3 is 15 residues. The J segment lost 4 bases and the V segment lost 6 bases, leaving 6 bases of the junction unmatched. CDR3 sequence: CASSPGGNGANVLTF. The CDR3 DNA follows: TGTGCCAGCAGCCCCGGGGGGAACGGGGCCAACGTCCTGACTTTC.

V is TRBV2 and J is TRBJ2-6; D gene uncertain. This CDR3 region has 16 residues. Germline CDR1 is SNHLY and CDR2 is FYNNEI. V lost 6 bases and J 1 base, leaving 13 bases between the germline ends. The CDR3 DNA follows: TGTGCCAGCAGCCCCTCTCAGGTTTCTGGGGCCAACGTCCTGACTTTC. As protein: CASSPSQVSGANVLTF.

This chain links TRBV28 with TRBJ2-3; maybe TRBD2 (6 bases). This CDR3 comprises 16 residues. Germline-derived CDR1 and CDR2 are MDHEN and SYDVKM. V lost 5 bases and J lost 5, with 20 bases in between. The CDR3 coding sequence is TGTGCCAGCAGTCCGGCGGCGGGGACTGGAGGAGATACGCAGTATTTT. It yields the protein CASSPAAGTGGDTQYF.

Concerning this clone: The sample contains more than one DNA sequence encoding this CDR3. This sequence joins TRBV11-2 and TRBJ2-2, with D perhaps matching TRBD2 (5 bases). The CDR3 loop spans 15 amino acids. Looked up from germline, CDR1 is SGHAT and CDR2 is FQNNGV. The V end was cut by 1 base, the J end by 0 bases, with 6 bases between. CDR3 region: CASSLGLPNTGELFF. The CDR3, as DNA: TGTGCCAGCAGCTTAGGACTACCGAACACCGGGGAGCTGTTTTTT. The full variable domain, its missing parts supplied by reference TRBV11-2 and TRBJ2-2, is EAGVAQSPRYKIIEKRQSVAFWCNPISGHATLYWYQQILGQGPKLLIQFQNNGVVDDSQLPKDRFSAERLKGVDSTLKIQPAKLEDSAVYLCASSLGLPNTGELFFGEGSRLTVL.

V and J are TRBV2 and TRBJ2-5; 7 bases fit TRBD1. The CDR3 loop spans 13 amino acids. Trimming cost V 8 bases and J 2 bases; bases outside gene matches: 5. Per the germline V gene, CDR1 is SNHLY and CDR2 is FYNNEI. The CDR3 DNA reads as TGTGCCAGCGGGGGACAGCTACAAGAGACCCAGTACTTC. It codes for CASGGQLQETQYF.

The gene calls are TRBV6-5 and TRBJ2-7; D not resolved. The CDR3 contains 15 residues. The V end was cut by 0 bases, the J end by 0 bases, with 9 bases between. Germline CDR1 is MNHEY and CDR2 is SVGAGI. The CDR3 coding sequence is TGTGCCAGCAGTTACTCGGGCTCTGGCTCCTACGAGCAGTACTTC. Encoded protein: CASSYSGSGSYEQYF.

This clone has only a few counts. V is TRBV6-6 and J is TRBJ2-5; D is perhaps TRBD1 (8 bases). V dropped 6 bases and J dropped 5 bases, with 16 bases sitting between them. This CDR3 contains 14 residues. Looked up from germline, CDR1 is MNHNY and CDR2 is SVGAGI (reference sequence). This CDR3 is CASSPGQGGETQYF. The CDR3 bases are TGTGCCAGCAGCCCCGGACAGGGAGGGGAGACCCAGTACTTC.

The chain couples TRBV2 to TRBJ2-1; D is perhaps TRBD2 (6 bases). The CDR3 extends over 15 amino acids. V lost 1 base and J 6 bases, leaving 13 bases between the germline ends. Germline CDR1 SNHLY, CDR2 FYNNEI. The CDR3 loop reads CASSEVSSASNEQFF. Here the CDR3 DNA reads TGTGCCAGCAGTGAAGTGTCTAGCGCGAGCAATGAGCAGTTCTTC.

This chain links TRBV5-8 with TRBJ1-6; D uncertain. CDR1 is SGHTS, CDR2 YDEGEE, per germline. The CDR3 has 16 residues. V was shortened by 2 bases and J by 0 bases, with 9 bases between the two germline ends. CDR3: CASSFEASSYNSPLHF. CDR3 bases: TGTGCCAGCAGCTTCGAGGCCAGCTCCTATAATTCACCCCTCCACTTT. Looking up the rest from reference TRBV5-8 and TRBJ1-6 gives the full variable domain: EAGVTQSPTHLIKTRGQQATLRCSPISGHTSVYWYQQALGLGLQFLLWYDEGEERNRGNFPPRFSGRQFPNYSSELNVNALELEDSALYLCASSFEASSYNSPLHFGNGTRLTVT.

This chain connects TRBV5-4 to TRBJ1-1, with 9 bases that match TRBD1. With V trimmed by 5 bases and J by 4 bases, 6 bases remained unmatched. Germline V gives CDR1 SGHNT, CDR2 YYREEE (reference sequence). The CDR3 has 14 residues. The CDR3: CASRLVQGATEAFF. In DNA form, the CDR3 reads TGTGCCAGCAGGCTTGTACAGGGGGCCACTGAAGCTTTCTTT.

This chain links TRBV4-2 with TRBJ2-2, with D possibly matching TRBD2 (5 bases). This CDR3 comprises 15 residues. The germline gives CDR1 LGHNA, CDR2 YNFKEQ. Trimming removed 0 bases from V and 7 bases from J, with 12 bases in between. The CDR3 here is CASSQDSGSGGELFF. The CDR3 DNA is TGTGCCAGCAGCCAAGATTCGGGGAGCGGCGGGGAGCTGTTTTTT.

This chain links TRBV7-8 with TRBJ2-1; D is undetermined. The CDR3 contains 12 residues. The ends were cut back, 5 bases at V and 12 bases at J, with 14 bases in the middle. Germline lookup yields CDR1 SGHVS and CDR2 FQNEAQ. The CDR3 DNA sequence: TGTGCCAGCAGCCCCCGCCTCAGAGGGCAGTTCTTC. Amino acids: CASSPRLRGQFF. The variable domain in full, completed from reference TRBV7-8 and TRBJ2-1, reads GAGVSQSPRYKVAKRGQDVALRCDPISGHVSLFWYQQALGQGPEFLTYFQNEAQLDKSGLPSDRFFAERPEGSVSTLKIQRTQQEDSAVYLCASSPRLRGQFFGPGTRLTVL.

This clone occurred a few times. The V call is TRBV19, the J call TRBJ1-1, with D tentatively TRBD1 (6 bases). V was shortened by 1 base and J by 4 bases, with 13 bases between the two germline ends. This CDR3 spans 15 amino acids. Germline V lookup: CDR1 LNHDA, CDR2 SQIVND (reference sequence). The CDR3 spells CASSIGRGLGTEAFF. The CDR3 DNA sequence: TGTGCCAGTAGTATAGGCAGGGGATTGGGCACTGAAGCTTTCTTT. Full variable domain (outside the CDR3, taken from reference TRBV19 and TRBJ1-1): DGGITQSPKYLFRKEGQNVTLSCEQNLNHDAMYWYRQDPGQGLRLIYYSQIVNDFQKGDIAEGYSVSREKKESFPLTVTSAQKNPTAFYLCASSIGRGLGTEAFFGQGTRLTVV.

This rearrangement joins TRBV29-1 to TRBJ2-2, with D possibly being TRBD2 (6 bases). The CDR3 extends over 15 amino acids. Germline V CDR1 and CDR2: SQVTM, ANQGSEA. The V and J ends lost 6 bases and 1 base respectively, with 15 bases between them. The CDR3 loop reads CSVPDGEVNTGELFF. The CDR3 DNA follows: TGCAGCGTACCCGATGGGGAGGTGAACACCGGGGAGCTGTTTTTT.

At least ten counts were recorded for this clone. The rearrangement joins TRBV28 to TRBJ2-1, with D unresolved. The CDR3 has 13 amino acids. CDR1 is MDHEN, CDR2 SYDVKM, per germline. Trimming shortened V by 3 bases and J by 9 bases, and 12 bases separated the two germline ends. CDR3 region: CASSLSPKIEQFF. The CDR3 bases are TGTGCCAGCAGTTTGAGCCCGAAAATTGAGCAGTTCTTC.

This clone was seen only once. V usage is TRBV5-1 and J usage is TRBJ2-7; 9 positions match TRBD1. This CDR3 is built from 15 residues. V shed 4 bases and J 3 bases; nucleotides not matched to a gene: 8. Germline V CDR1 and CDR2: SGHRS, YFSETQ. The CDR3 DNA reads TGCGCCAGCAGCGCACGGACAGGGGCCTTCTACGAGCAGTACTTC. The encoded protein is CASSARTGAFYEQYF.

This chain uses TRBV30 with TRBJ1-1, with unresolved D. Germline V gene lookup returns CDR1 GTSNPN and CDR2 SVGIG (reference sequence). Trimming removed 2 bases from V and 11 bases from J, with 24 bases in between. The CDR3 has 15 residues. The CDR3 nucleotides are TGTGCCTGGAGTATAGCTTCGGTCCCCCCAACTACCGCTTTCTTT. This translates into CAWSIASVPPTTAFF.

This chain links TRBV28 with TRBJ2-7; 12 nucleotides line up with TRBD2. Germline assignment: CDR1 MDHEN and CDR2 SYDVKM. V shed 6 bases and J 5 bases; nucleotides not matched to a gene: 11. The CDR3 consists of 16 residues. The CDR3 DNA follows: TGTGCCAGCAGCACTCCGGGACTAGCGGGCCTCGACGAGCAGTACTTC. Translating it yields CASSTPGLAGLDEQYF.

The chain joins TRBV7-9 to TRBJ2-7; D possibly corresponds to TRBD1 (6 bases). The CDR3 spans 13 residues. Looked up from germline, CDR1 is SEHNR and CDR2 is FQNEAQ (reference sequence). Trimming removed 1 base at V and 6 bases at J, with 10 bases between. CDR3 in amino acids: CASSLGSGAEQYF. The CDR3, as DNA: TGTGCCAGCAGCTTAGGGTCAGGGGCCGAGCAGTACTTC.

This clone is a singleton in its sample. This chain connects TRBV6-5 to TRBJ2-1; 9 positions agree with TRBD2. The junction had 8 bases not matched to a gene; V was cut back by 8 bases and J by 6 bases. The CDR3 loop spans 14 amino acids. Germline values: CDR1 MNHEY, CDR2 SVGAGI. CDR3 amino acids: CASGSGRTANEQFF. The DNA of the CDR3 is TGTGCCAGCGGCAGCGGGAGGACCGCCAATGAGCAGTTCTTC.